These T cell receptor beta chains were read from a single sample in a study of neoadjuvant nivolumab and ipilimumab in lung cancer. Generated by immunoSEQ multiplex PCR, the TCRdb table keeps only in-frame clones and is missing some. The repertoire holds roughly 4,000 clones, with around nine tenths as singletons. The material was adjacent normal lung tissue, obtained after neoadjuvant nivolumab, alone or with ipilimumab, at or shortly before surgery. Receptors originate from an adult with non-small cell lung cancer. Each CDR3 is given without its conserved first and last residue. The order of the fields is J gene, CDR3 length, V gene, CDR3 protein.

>TRBJ2-7|13|TRBV7-2
ASSLDAGSSYEQY
>TRBJ1-1|12|TRBV6-4
ASSQGAWSTEAF
>TRBJ2-5|11|TRBV11-3
ASSPGPQETQY
>TRBJ1-5|10|TRBV19
ASSFAETPQH
>TRBJ1-4|15|TRBV5-1
ASSLGLGQAIDEKLF
>TRBJ2-5|11|TRBV7-9
ASSLIPQETQY
>TRBJ1-4|12|TRBV14
ASSQDSYREKLF
>TRBJ2-3|13|TRBV28
ASSFFRQRTDTQY
>TRBJ1-5|12|TRBV19
ASSNEVTDQPQH
>TRBJ2-7|11|TRBV25-1
ASSVGTSYEQY
>TRBJ1-2|13|TRBV7-2
ASSLAGQGVYGYT
>TRBJ2-1|13|TRBV2
ASSEGIAGVKEQF
>TRBJ2-3|14|TRBV14
ASSPIAGALKDTQY
>TRBJ2-7|12|TRBV7-9
ASSLGRGTYEQY
>TRBJ2-7|13|TRBV5-1
ASSYNRQEPNEQY
>TRBJ1-1|12|TRBV4-1
ASSQELQITEAF
>TRBJ2-2|13|TRBV5-8
ASSFQGVPTGELF
>TRBJ2-7|15|TRBV5-8
ASSTHRGTGDLYEQY
>TRBJ1-1|12|TRBV5-1
ASSPDRGVTEAF
>TRBJ1-5|14|TRBV5-5
ASSTVPQGSNQPQH
>TRBJ1-2|14|TRBV11-3
ASSPHTGQGASGYT
>TRBJ1-3|12|TRBV10-1
ASSESGSGNTIY
>TRBJ1-2|13|TRBV5-8
ASSLADRGRNGYT
>TRBJ1-2|12|TRBV27
ASSLRTGNYGYT
>TRBJ1-1|12|TRBV5-1
ASSLRETPTEAF
>TRBJ2-5|14|TRBV11-2
ASSLGTTGNQETQY
>TRBJ1-2|13|TRBV5-1
ASSLDPGGVGGYT
>TRBJ2-7|12|TRBV11-3
ASSPDPGAYEQY
>TRBJ2-7|11|TRBV6-5
ASNPASSGEQY
>TRBJ1-3|12|TRBV9
ASSVAWGVDTIY
>TRBJ2-4|15|TRBV5-1
ASSLSLAGVAKNIQY
>TRBJ2-1|13|TRBV10-1
ASSESRGGINEQF
>TRBJ2-5|11|TRBV10-3
AIQAQGQETQY
>TRBJ2-7|11|TRBV19
ASSIGGSGEQY
>TRBJ2-5|15|TRBV7-8
ASSFGLARTYQETQY